The T cell receptor (beta chain) described here comes from a study of PD-L1 blockade in urothelial cancer. Data came from immunoSEQ multiplex PCR; TCRdb stores just in-frame clones and leaves some out. The sample shows tens of thousands of clones, 70% to 85% of them seen only once. CDR3 length: 15 amino acids. After removal of 4 bases from V and 0 bases from J, the junction contained 3 bases not matched to a gene. Looked up from germline, CDR1 is SGHDN and CDR2 is FVKESK. The specimen comprised PBMCs, sampled around atezolizumab (anti-PD-L1) treatment. The origin of this receptor is a man aged 55 to 70 with urothelial cancer. The chain combines TRBV14 with TRBJ2-3; 8 positions match TRBD1. CDR3 DNA sequence: TGTGCCAGCAGCCCCGGACAGGGAAGCACAGATACGCAGTATTTT. It specifies CASSPGQGSTDTQYF.